These 26 T cell receptor beta chains came from one sample sequenced in a study of cytomegalovirus exposure and HLA in healthy donors. The PCR was carried out with 60 Vbeta primers and 13 Jbeta primers. Profiled with immunoSEQ multiplex PCR; TCRdb holds only in-frame clones, not every one. In the table there are 110,000 or so clones, 82% of which are singletons. Sequenced sample: PBMCs. The receptors originated from a woman under 30 in good health and CMV-seronegative.

The CDR3 is CASSQEAGRESPLHF. CDR3 DNA sequence: TGCGCCAGCAGCCAAGAGGCAGGGCGGGAGTCACCCCTCCACTTT. The V gene is TRBV4-3, the J gene TRBJ1-6, with a weak D call TRBD1 (5 bases). The V gene's germline CDR1 is LGHNA and CDR2 YSLEER. This CDR3 has 15 amino acids. Trimming cost V 0 bases and J 10 bases, with 13 bases left between them.

The V gene is TRBV4-1, the J gene TRBJ2-7, with D perhaps TRBD2 (6 bases). Germline V gene sequence: CDR1 MGHRA, CDR2 YSYEKL. The CDR3 runs 16 residues. Trimming stripped 1 base from V and 0 bases from J, with 13 bases between. The CDR3 DNA reads TGCGCCAGCAGCCAAGTGGGCGGGAAAAGCTCCTACGAGCAGTACTTC. Its protein product is CASSQVGGKSSYEQYF.

V is TRBV6-6 and J is TRBJ1-5; tentatively, D is TRBD1 (6 bases). This CDR3 is built from 11 residues. Trimming took 6 bases from V and 12 from J, leaving 12 bases between them. The germline CDR1 and CDR2 sequences are MNHNY and SVGAGI (reference sequence). CDR3 DNA sequence: TGTGCCAGCAGCACTACAGGGTACCAGCATTTT. This codes for CASSTTGYQHF.

In DNA form, the CDR3 reads TGTGCCAGCAGCCCGGGGGGAAGTGACTATGGCTACACCTTC. This codes for CASSPGGSDYGYTF. The genes are TRBV7-8 and TRBJ1-2; perhaps TRBD1 as D (5 bases). V was clipped by 5 bases and J by 3 bases, with 13 bases between them. The CDR3 has 14 residues. CDR1 is SGHVS and CDR2 is FQNEAQ in the germline V gene.

The chain carries TRBV25-1 and TRBJ2-5; 9 positions match TRBD2. This CDR3 is built from 17 residues. V gave up 9 bases and J gave up 5 bases; unmatched junction bases: 19. Germline CDR1 and CDR2: MGHDK and SYGVNS. CDR3 protein: CARPYGSSGRVLETQYF. In DNA form, the CDR3 reads TGTGCCAGACCCTATGGGAGTAGCGGGAGAGTGTTGGAGACCCAGTACTTC.

This rearrangement joins TRBV7-2 to TRBJ2-3; 7 bases match TRBD1. This CDR3 has 15 amino acids. After removal of 2 bases from V and 4 bases from J, the junction contained 6 bases not matched to a gene. Germline V gene sequence: CDR1 SGHTA, CDR2 FQGNSA. This CDR3 is CASSLWDSSSDTQYF. Written as DNA, the CDR3 is TGTGCCAGCAGCTTATGGGACAGCTCTTCAGATACGCAGTATTTT.

The V gene is TRBV19, the J gene TRBJ1-2; D gene uncertain. V lost 1 base and J 4 bases, leaving 13 bases between the germline ends. Per the germline V gene, CDR1 is LNHDA and CDR2 is SQIVND (reference sequence). The CDR3 is made up of 15 amino acids. CDR3: CASSIGGGEGYGYTF. DNA for the CDR3: TGTGCCAGTAGTATAGGTGGCGGGGAGGGCTATGGCTACACCTTC.

The V gene is TRBV7-2, the J gene TRBJ1-1, with a tentative D call TRBD1 (6 bases). Germline values: CDR1 SGHTA, CDR2 FQGNSA. Trimming removed 5 bases at V and 4 bases at J, with 17 bases between. The CDR3 loop spans 15 amino acids. This CDR3 is CASSPTGFVVTEAFF. The DNA of the CDR3 is TGTGCCAGCAGCCCGACAGGTTTCGTAGTCACTGAAGCTTTCTTT.

V gene TRBV15 combines with J gene TRBJ2-7, with TRBD1 matching over 8 bases. Germline V gene sequence: CDR1 LNHNV, CDR2 YYDKDF (reference sequence). The length of the CDR3 is 15 residues. V lost 0 bases, J lost 5 bases, and 6 bases stayed unmatched. CDR3: CATSREATGVNEQYF. Written as DNA, the CDR3 is TGTGCCACCAGCAGAGAAGCGACAGGGGTTAACGAGCAGTACTTC.

The J gene is TRBJ2-1, the V gene TRBV9, with D maybe TRBD1 (6 bases). Per germline, CDR1 SGDLS and CDR2 YYNGEE. The CDR3 runs 14 residues. Trimming left V 2 bases short and J 3 bases short, with 9 bases between. The CDR3: CASSVDSLYNEQFF. CDR3 sequence (DNA): TGTGCCAGCAGCGTGGACAGCCTCTACAATGAGCAGTTCTTC.

Here the CDR3 DNA reads TGTGCCAGCAGCTTAGTTTCTGTGAGGGGGCGTCCCGGGGAGCTGTTTTTT. Its protein is CASSLVSVRGRPGELFF. The genes are TRBV7-9 and TRBJ2-2; 7 bases map to TRBD1. After removal of 1 base from V and 6 bases from J, the junction contained 11 bases not matched to a gene. The CDR3 is 17 amino acids. CDR1 is SEHNR and CDR2 is FQNEAQ in the germline V gene (reference sequence). Combining the CDR3 with reference TRBV7-9 and TRBJ2-2 gives the whole variable domain DTGVSQNPRHKITKRGQNVTFRCDPISEHNRLYWYRQTLGQGPEFLTYFQNEAQLEKSRLLSDRFSAERPKGSFSTLEIQRTEQGDSAMYLCASSLVSVRGRPGELFFGEGSRLTVL.

This sequence joins TRBV15 and TRBJ1-4; the D is unclear. The germline V and J ends were trimmed by 7 bases and 0 bases, with 12 bases remaining between them. The CDR3 has 15 residues. Germline values: CDR1 LNHNV, CDR2 YYDKDF (reference sequence). This CDR3 is CATTRVLATNEKLFF. CDR3 nucleotides: TGTGCCACCACGAGGGTTCTGGCAACTAATGAAAAACTGTTTTTT.

V is TRBV7-2 and J is TRBJ1-2; D possibly corresponds to TRBD1 (5 bases). Trimming stripped 5 bases from V and 11 bases from J, with 15 bases between. The CDR3 covers 12 residues. Germline CDR1 is SGHTA and CDR2 is FQGNSA. In DNA, the CDR3 is TGTGCCAGCAGCCCGGGGGTTAATCCATACACCTTC. This translates into CASSPGVNPYTF.

This chain links TRBV19 with TRBJ2-1; 9 bases are shared with TRBD2. The ends lost 5 bases at V and 5 bases at J; junction bases unmatched: 10. Germline V lookup: CDR1 LNHDA, CDR2 SQIVND (reference sequence). CDR3 length: 16 amino acids. This chain's CDR3 is CASSSPGLASHNEQFF. CDR3 sequence (DNA): TGTGCCAGTAGTTCTCCCGGACTAGCGTCCCACAATGAGCAGTTCTTC. Full variable domain (missing parts from reference TRBV19 and TRBJ2-1): DGGITQSPKYLFRKEGQNVTLSCEQNLNHDAMYWYRQDPGQGLRLIYYSQIVNDFQKGDIAEGYSVSREKKESFPLTVTSAQKNPTAFYLCASSSPGLASHNEQFFGPGTRLTVL.

This clone was detected only a few times. V is TRBV5-1 and J is TRBJ2-1; 9 nucleotides match TRBD2. The junction had 6 bases not matched to a gene; V was cut back by 6 bases and J by 11 bases. Germline CDR1 SGHRS, CDR2 YFSETQ. The CDR3 has 12 amino acids. CDR3 residues: CASKERGVKQFF. DNA for the CDR3: TGCGCCAGCAAGGAGCGGGGGGTTAAGCAGTTCTTC.

This clone was seen just once. V usage is TRBV2 and J usage is TRBJ1-2, with 8 bases aligning to TRBD1. Trimming took 6 bases from V and 3 from J; bases not matched to a gene: 9. There are 15 residues in the CDR3. Germline V gene data show CDR1 as SNHLY and CDR2 as FYNNEI. CDR3 DNA sequence: TGTGCCAGCAGGGTAGGACAGGGATTCTACTATGGCTACACCTTC. Translating it yields CASRVGQGFYYGYTF.

V and J are TRBV28 and TRBJ1-1; D gene ambiguous. The CDR3 has 15 residues. V was trimmed by 3 bases and J by 1 base, leaving 12 bases between them. Germline CDR1 and CDR2: MDHEN and SYDVKM. CDR3 DNA sequence: TGTGCCAGCAGTTTCGGCGAGGGAACGAACACTGAAGCTTTCTTT. It encodes CASSFGEGTNTEAFF.

The chain couples TRBV6-5 to TRBJ1-1, with D possibly TRBD1 on 5 matching bases. Deletions cut 0 bases from V and 4 bases from J, with 9 bases between. The CDR3 consists of 14 residues. Germline CDR1 is MNHEY and CDR2 is SVGAGI. CDR3 sequence: CASSYSSGATEAFF. DNA for the CDR3: TGTGCCAGCAGTTACTCTTCTGGGGCCACTGAAGCTTTCTTT.

The J gene is TRBJ1-5, the V gene TRBV7-8; maybe TRBD1 (5 bases). This CDR3 region has 15 residues. Germline V gene sequence: CDR1 SGHVS, CDR2 FQNEAQ. V lost 3 bases, J lost 1 base, and 10 bases lay in between. CDR3 amino acids: CASSLAAGSNQPQHF. The CDR3 DNA follows: TGTGCCAGCAGCTTGGCGGCAGGGAGCAATCAGCCCCAGCATTTT.

The V call is TRBV5-1, the J call TRBJ1-2; TRBD1 might be the D (5 bases). The CDR3 length is 14 residues. Germline V CDR1 and CDR2: SGHRS, YFSETQ. Trimming removed 0 bases at V and 8 bases at J, with 14 bases between. The CDR3 DNA is TGCGCCAGCAGCTTGGGGGTCAGGGAGGGCGGCTACACCTTC. Its protein product is CASSLGVREGGYTF. Based on the CDR3 plus reference TRBV5-1 and TRBJ1-2, the full variable domain is KAGVTQTPRYLIKTRGQQVTLSCSPISGHRSVSWYQQTPGQGLQFLFEYFSETQRNKGNFPGRFSGRQFSNSRSEMNVSTLELGDSALYLCASSLGVREGGYTFGSGTRLTVV.

The V gene is TRBV28, the J gene TRBJ1-1; no definite D call. The V end was cut by 0 bases, the J end by 1 base, with 6 bases between. Germline V gene lookup returns CDR1 MDHEN and CDR2 SYDVKM. The CDR3 loop spans 14 amino acids. The chain's CDR3 is CASSLWAGNTEAFF. The CDR3 coding sequence is TGTGCCAGCAGTTTATGGGCAGGGAACACTGAAGCTTTCTTT.

The chain recombines TRBV5-1 with TRBJ2-1, with 8 bases fitting TRBD1. The CDR3 covers 15 residues. V shed 4 bases, J shed 6 bases, and the junction held 9 bases outside the gene matches. CDR1 is SGHRS, CDR2 YFSETQ, per germline. The CDR3: CASSPGQGMSNEQFF. The DNA for the CDR3 is TGCGCCAGCAGCCCCGGACAGGGAATGTCCAATGAGCAGTTCTTC.

The chain employs TRBV18 and TRBJ1-3; D may be TRBD1 (6 bases). The CDR3 covers 14 residues. In germline, CDR1 is KGHSH, CDR2 LQKENI. Between the trimmed V and J ends, which lost 3 bases and 0 bases, there was a span of 6 bases. CDR3 in amino acids: CASSPTGSGNTIYF. CDR3 DNA: TGTGCCAGCTCACCGACAGGCTCTGGAAACACCATATATTTT. The full variable domain, its missing parts supplied by reference TRBV18 and TRBJ1-3, is NAGVMQNPRHLVRRRGQEARLRCSPMKGHSHVYWYRQLPEEGLKFMVYLQKENIIDESGMPKERFSAEFPKEGPSILRIQQVVRGDSAAYFCASSPTGSGNTIYFGEGSWLTVV.

The rearrangement joins TRBV11-2 to TRBJ2-7; D possibly corresponds to TRBD2 (6 bases). Between the trimmed V and J ends, which lost 8 bases and 0 bases, there was a span of 14 bases. Germline CDR1 is SGHAT and CDR2 is FQNNGV. The CDR3 consists of 14 residues. The CDR3 spells CASVRELSSYEQYF. CDR3 DNA sequence: TGTGCCAGCGTCCGGGAGCTGAGCTCCTACGAGCAGTACTTC.

V usage is TRBV11-2 and J usage is TRBJ2-5; no clear D gene. Germline V gene data show CDR1 as SGHAT and CDR2 as FQNNGV. The CDR3 runs to 15 residues. Trimming shortened V by 2 bases and J by 5 bases, and 15 bases separated the two germline ends. This CDR3 reads CASSLFDIVRETQYF. In DNA, the CDR3 is TGTGCCAGCAGCTTATTCGATATAGTGAGGGAGACCCAGTACTTC.

The chain uses TRBV19 and TRBJ2-1; tentative D call: TRBD2 (6 bases). The V gene lost 1 base and the J gene lost 6 bases, with 13 bases spanning the gap. CDR3 size: 15 residues. Germline V gives CDR1 LNHDA, CDR2 SQIVND (reference sequence). As DNA, the CDR3 is TGTGCCAGTAGTATAGTCGGGAGTCTGATCAATGAGCAGTTCTTC. The encoded protein is CASSIVGSLINEQFF. Filled out from reference TRBV19 and TRBJ2-1, the complete variable domain reads DGGITQSPKYLFRKEGQNVTLSCEQNLNHDAMYWYRQDPGQGLRLIYYSQIVNDFQKGDIAEGYSVSREKKESFPLTVTSAQKNPTAFYLCASSIVGSLINEQFFGPGTRLTVL.